This T cell receptor beta chain derives from a study of control samples from healthy donors and cancer patients. The CDR3 totals 14 residues. With 4 bases clipped from V and 9 bases from J, the junction kept 7 bases outside the gene matches. Germline loops: CDR1 SGHRS, CDR2 YFSETQ. Using immunoSEQ multiplex PCR, the repertoire was profiled, and TCRdb retains in-frame clones only, with some absent. Among approximately 210,000 clones listed, around 93% were seen once. This receptor was obtained from a man aged 25 to 40 in good health. The sample consisted of blood. The J gene is TRBJ1-6, the V gene TRBV5-1; TRBD1 agrees at 7 bases. The CDR3 coding sequence is TGCGCCAGCAGCAATGACAGGGCAGGTTCACCCCTCCACTTT. This sequence encodes CASSNDRAGSPLHF.